This T cell receptor beta chain was recorded in a study of response to subunit inactivated influenza vaccine. TCRdb reprocessed the RT-PCR reads via MiXCR and lists one record per CDR3 protein. The data show around 480,000 distinct CDR3 sequences, about 15% seen once. Points on this clonotype: Antigen: not known.

Study-wide results and caveats: Authors suggested seasonal influenza vaccinations each recruit few new T cells.

The CDR3 covers 16 residues. The J segment lost 2 bases and the V segment lost 0 bases, leaving 6 bases of the junction unmatched. The germline CDR1 and CDR2 sequences are MNHEY and SMNVEV (reference sequence). Specimen: CD4+ T cells sorted from PBMCs, collected 23 months after vaccination. The rearrangement links TRBV27 to TRBJ2-5, with 7 bases lining up with TRBD2. The TCR sequence derives from a man between 45 and 75 years old who received an inactivated influenza vaccine. The CDR3 reads CASSLSGLAVQETQYF. The DNA of the CDR3 is TGTGCCAGCAGTTTATCGGGGCTAGCGGTACAAGAGACCCAGTACTTC.